This T cell receptor beta chain is drawn from a study of blood T cell repertoires in COVID-19. Overall study: The United States, Italy and Spain provided the acute and convalescent COVID-19 samples. In each case, the material was cDNA or gDNA derived from T cells, B-cell-depleted T cells, or PBMCs.

The CDR3 runs 13 residues. Trimming cost V 8 bases and J 0 bases, with 7 bases left between them. The germline gives CDR1 ENHRY, CDR2 SYGVKD. As handled by the study authors: For nucleated cells, counts were estimated from reference gene primer amplification. Some clones are missing from TCRdb's copy, which holds only in-frame ones; the method was immunoSEQ multiplex PCR. V, J and clone size derive from that table, while D and trimming were established from the DNA sequence. The table shows approximately 75,000 clones, with around 80% occurring only once. This clone has just a few counts. The sequenced sample was peripheral blood. The rearrangement uses TRBV10-3 and TRBJ2-2; D may be TRBD2 (5 bases). This clonotype was sampled from a woman of 80 years or more with active or convalescent COVID-19. In DNA form, the CDR3 reads TGTGCCATCGCGGGCACGAACACCGGGGAGCTGTTTTTT. Its translation: CAIAGTNTGELFF.